This entry lists 2 T cell receptor beta chains sequenced from one sample in a study of T cell changes during pregnancy in multiple sclerosis (dated by TCRdb to the late 2010s). The method behind the library was the immunoSEQ multiplex PCR assay. TCRdb re-hosts the immuneACCESS table, in-frame sequences only. Its copies lack some clones; in the studies checked, an unresolved V gene accounts for under half of them, and the cause for the rest is not known. This sample is represented by around 100,000 clones; about 91% of them were singletons. The ten largest clones take up around 3.2% of the sample. The source was peripheral blood, collected in the second trimester of pregnancy. These receptors all come from a female donor with multiple sclerosis, enrolled in a pregnancy study.

The chain couples TRBV4-3 to TRBJ2-5; maybe TRBD2 (6 bases). V lost 1 base, J lost 5 bases, and 8 bases lay in between. Germline V lookup: CDR1 LGHNA, CDR2 YSLEER. The CDR3 covers 13 residues. The CDR3 DNA is TGCGCCAGCAGCCAAGCGGGGGAGGAGACCCAGTACTTC. It is translated as CASSQAGEETQYF.

The V gene is TRBV5-4, the J gene TRBJ1-4; D gene unclear. The CDR3 length is 16 residues. V lost 6 bases to trimming and J lost 7 bases, with 22 bases between them. Germline loops: CDR1 SGHNT, CDR2 YYREEE (reference sequence). This chain's CDR3 is CASICRHSVRGEKLFF. In nucleotides, the CDR3 is TGTGCCAGCATCTGTCGGCATAGCGTTCGGGGTGAAAAACTGTTTTTT.